Below are 7 T cell receptor beta chains sequenced from a single sample in a study of vaccination effects on CD4 cells after COVID-19. Antigen-specific CD4+ T cells expanded by the ViraFEST assay with viral peptide pools were then sequenced. Isolating CD4+ T cells followed 9 to 10 days of culture. Vaccinated recipients, who were negative for nucleocapsid antibodies, had no history of SARS-CoV-2 infection. Repertoires were generated with immunoSEQ multiplex PCR, while TCRdb's copy carries only in-frame clones and drops some. The sample holds about 68,000 clones; approximately 80% are singletons and the top ten take 9.5% to 15%. These receptors' targets are unknown. Sequencing was performed on CD4+ T cells from PBMCs cultured with SARS-CoV-2 spike peptides, taken before COVID-19 vaccination. These receptors all stem from a human donor who received a COVID-19 vaccine.

The J gene is TRBJ1-2, the V gene TRBV4-3, with 7 positions matching TRBD1. The V gene end was trimmed by 4 bases and the J gene end by 5 bases; junction bases not matched to a gene: 7. CDR1 and CDR2 (germline): LGHNA, YSLEER. This CDR3 comprises 14 residues. The CDR3 sequence: CASSLRTGQYGYTF. For the CDR3, the DNA is TGCGCCAGCAGCCTACGGACAGGCCAATATGGCTACACCTTC.

The gene calls are TRBV7-2 and TRBJ1-1; 8 nucleotides align to TRBD1. Germline-derived CDR1 and CDR2 are SGHTA and FQGNSA. The V segment lost 4 bases and the J segment 4 bases; nucleotides outside the gene matches: 8. The CDR3 consists of 15 residues. For the CDR3, the DNA is TGTGCCAGCAGCTCTATAACAGGGGGTATCACTGAAGCTTTCTTT. Translated, it gives CASSSITGGITEAFF.

The V call is TRBV11-2, the J call TRBJ2-3; D might be TRBD1 (6 bases). This CDR3 contains 16 residues. Germline assignment: CDR1 SGHAT and CDR2 FQNNGV. V lost 0 bases, J lost 1 base, and 11 bases lay in between. In nucleotides, the CDR3 is TGTGCCAGCAGCTTAGATCGGGCAGGGGGCACAGATACGCAGTATTTT. It codes for CASSLDRAGGTDTQYF.

This rearrangement joins TRBV29-1 to TRBJ2-2, with TRBD2 identical over 7 bases. The CDR3 is made up of 13 amino acids. V was clipped by 4 bases and J by 4 bases; unmatched bases: 3. Germline CDR1 reads SQVTM; CDR2 reads ANQGSEA. The CDR3 reads CSVGRGITGELFF. CDR3 sequence (DNA): TGCAGCGTTGGGCGGGGGATCACCGGGGAGCTGTTTTTT.

V gene TRBV7-8 combines with J gene TRBJ1-6; tentative D call: TRBD1 (5 bases). The CDR3 totals 13 residues. V lost 5 bases, J lost 8 bases, and 10 bases lay in between. Per germline, CDR1 SGHVS and CDR2 FQNEAQ. CDR3 coding DNA: TGTGCCAGCAGCCTGGGGCTGGATTCACCCCTCCACTTT. Residues: CASSLGLDSPLHF.

This clone has just one count. The chain recombines TRBV5-1 with TRBJ2-2; a weak D match, TRBD1 (5 bases). This CDR3 contains 15 residues. CDR1 is SGHRS and CDR2 is YFSETQ in the germline V gene. V shed 3 bases and J shed 0 bases, with 9 bases lying between them. The CDR3 DNA reads TGCGCCAGCAGCTACCAGGGCCCGAACACCGGGGAGCTGTTTTTT. Protein product: CASSYQGPNTGELFF.

This rearrangement joins TRBV3-1 (or the pseudogene TRBV3-2) to TRBJ1-6, with 8 positions matching TRBD1. This CDR3 contains 15 residues. Germline CDR1 reads LGHDT; CDR2 reads YNNKEL (reference sequence). With V trimmed by 4 bases and J by 6 bases, 5 bases remained unmatched. CDR3 nucleotides: TGTGCCAGCAGCCGCGGACAGGGTGGTAATTCACCCCTCCACTTT. Its protein is CASSRGQGGNSPLHF.